The 10 T cell receptor beta chains in this list originate from one sample, sequenced in a study of cytotoxic CD8 clonotypes in ibrutinib-treated CLL. TCRdb keeps only in-frame clones here, not all; method: immunoSEQ multiplex PCR. Here the sample spans over 40,000 clones, over 65% being singletons. The specimen comprised PBMCs, sampled after 24 months of ibrutinib treatment. These receptors came from a human donor with chronic lymphocytic leukemia.

In this sample, this clone turned up a few times. This chain joins TRBV19 and TRBJ2-2, with a possible D match to TRBD2 (5 bases). The V gene's germline CDR1 is LNHDA and CDR2 SQIVND (reference sequence). The V and J ends lost 7 bases and 5 bases respectively, with 11 bases between them. This CDR3 has 13 residues. This CDR3 is CASNGVGTGELFF. CDR3 sequence (DNA): TGTGCCAGTAACGGGGTGGGAACCGGGGAGCTGTTTTTT.

V and J are TRBV2 and TRBJ2-3; possibly TRBD2 for D (6 bases). The CDR3 runs 16 residues. The V gene lost 6 bases and the J gene lost 2 bases, with 18 bases spanning the gap. CDR1 is SNHLY, CDR2 FYNNEI, per germline. CDR3 loop: CASRGGRATLTDTQYF. As DNA, the CDR3 is TGTGCCAGCAGGGGGGGTAGAGCTACCCTCACAGATACGCAGTATTTT.

The rearrangement links TRBV2 to TRBJ2-1; D is possibly TRBD2 (8 bases). The CDR3 is 18 residues long. Germline lookup yields CDR1 SNHLY and CDR2 FYNNEI. Trimming took 3 bases from V and 6 from J, leaving 24 bases between them. The DNA for the CDR3 is TGTGCCAGCAGTGATATAGCGGGACAGCCTCGAAACGGCAATGAGCAGTTCTTC. It translates to CASSDIAGQPRNGNEQFF.

J is TRBJ2-7 and V is TRBV5-4, with 11 positions matching TRBD1. V shed 3 bases and J 4 bases; nucleotides not matched to a gene: 3. Per the germline V gene, CDR1 is SGHNT and CDR2 is YYREEE (reference sequence). The CDR3 is made up of 14 amino acids. This CDR3 is CASSWTGGAYEQYF. Here the CDR3 DNA reads TGTGCCAGCAGCTGGACAGGGGGCGCGTACGAGCAGTACTTC.

This sequence joins TRBV6-6 and TRBJ1-5; no clear D gene. This CDR3 is 16 amino acids long. Germline V gene data show CDR1 as MNHNY and CDR2 as SVGAGI (reference sequence). V lost 2 bases to trimming and J lost 1 base, with 12 bases between them. This chain's CDR3 is CASSYPTSVSNQPQHF. Here the CDR3 DNA reads TGTGCCAGCAGTTACCCCACCAGTGTAAGCAATCAGCCCCAGCATTTT.

The chain couples TRBV15 to TRBJ1-3; D gene unclear. Germline V lookup: CDR1 LNHNV, CDR2 YYDKDF (reference sequence). The CDR3 sequence is 14 residues long. V was pared by 1 base and J by 0 bases, with 4 bases between. CDR3 in DNA: TGTGCCACCAGCAGAGCCAGCTCTGGAAACACCATATATTTT. It specifies CATSRASSGNTIYF.

V gene TRBV14 combines with J gene TRBJ2-1; a possible D gene is TRBD2 (5 bases). V lost 4 bases and J lost 7, with 17 bases in between. Germline-derived CDR1 and CDR2 are SGHDN and FVKESK. The CDR3 is 15 residues long. DNA of the CDR3: TGTGCCAGCAGCCCGATGAGCGGAGACGGGAATGAGCAGTTCTTC. Amino acid sequence: CASSPMSGDGNEQFF.

The chain joins TRBV6-5 to TRBJ1-1, with 7 bases fitting TRBD1. V was clipped by 0 bases and J by 4 bases; unmatched bases: 5. This CDR3 has 15 amino acids. Per the germline V gene, CDR1 is MNHEY and CDR2 is SVGAGI. In DNA, the CDR3 is TGTGCCAGCAGTTACTCAGGGGGCGCGGCCACTGAAGCTTTCTTT. Translation gives CASSYSGGAATEAFF.

Here the CDR3 DNA reads TGCGCCAGCAGCTTGGGGCGTGCGGGAGTGGTGTACGAGCAGTACTTC. It yields the protein CASSLGRAGVVYEQYF. The chain has TRBV5-1 and TRBJ2-7; 7 bases fit TRBD2. Looked up from germline, CDR1 is SGHRS and CDR2 is YFSETQ. After removal of 0 bases from V and 4 bases from J, the junction contained 10 bases not matched to a gene. The CDR3 spans 16 residues.

The V gene is TRBV2, the J gene TRBJ1-2, with 7 nucleotides matching TRBD1. V was pared by 3 bases and J by 2 bases, with 0 bases of the junction left unmatched. Germline CDR1 and CDR2: SNHLY and FYNNEI. The CDR3 totals 13 residues. The CDR3 nucleotides are TGTGCCAGCAGTGAGGGACAGAACTATGGCTACACCTTC. Its translation: CASSEGQNYGYTF.